These 21 T cell receptor beta chains were all obtained from the same sample, sequenced in a study of cytomegalovirus exposure and HLA in healthy donors. A multiplex PCR was run with 60 Vbeta primers and 13 Jbeta primers. Only in-frame clones appear in the TCRdb table, and some are missing; sequencing was by immunoSEQ multiplex PCR. This table has 85,000 to 120,000 clones, around 76% appearing once. The sample comprised PBMCs. These receptors originate from a woman between 50 and 59 years old in good health and CMV-seropositive.

The chain combines TRBV18 with TRBJ2-1, with 7 bases that match TRBD2. V shed 1 base and J 0 bases; nucleotides not matched to a gene: 15. The CDR3 is 20 residues long. Germline assignment: CDR1 KGHSH and CDR2 LQKENI. DNA of the CDR3: TGTGCCAGCTCACCACGACAGCGGGGACCTCCCGGGGCCTCCTACAATGAGCAGTTCTTC. Protein sequence: CASSPRQRGPPGASYNEQFF. The variable domain in full, with the rest retrieved from reference TRBV18 and TRBJ2-1, is NAGVMQNPRHLVRRRGQEARLRCSPMKGHSHVYWYRQLPEEGLKFMVYLQKENIIDESGMPKERFSAEFPKEGPSILRIQQVVRGDSAAYFCASSPRQRGPPGASYNEQFFGPGTRLTVL.

The V and J genes are TRBV6-1 and TRBJ2-5, with 11 bases fitting TRBD2. The CDR3 contains 14 residues. Germline loops: CDR1 MNHNS, CDR2 SASEGT. V trimming: 4 bases; J trimming: 9 bases; junction bases outside the gene matches: 7. The CDR3 is CASSVSGGAGAQYF. CDR3 in DNA: TGTGCCAGCAGTGTTAGCGGGGGGGCCGGGGCCCAGTACTTC.

This rearrangement joins TRBV28 to TRBJ2-7; D remains unclear. Germline values: CDR1 MDHEN, CDR2 SYDVKM. V was shortened by 6 bases and J by 1 base, with 13 bases between the two germline ends. The CDR3 is 14 residues long. The CDR3 DNA reads TGTGCCAGCAGCGCATCCTCCGGGTCCTACGAGCAGTACTTC. Translation: CASSASSGSYEQYF.

V and J are TRBV10-2 and TRBJ1-2, with a possible D match to TRBD1 (6 bases). V lost 4 bases and J 2 bases, leaving 11 bases between the germline ends. CDR1 is WSHSY, CDR2 SAAADI, per germline. The CDR3 runs to 14 residues. The CDR3 loop is CASSGLGTNYGYTF. In nucleotides, the CDR3 is TGCGCCAGCAGTGGACTCGGGACAAACTATGGCTACACCTTC.

The chain couples TRBV14 to TRBJ1-4; D remains unclear. The CDR3 is made up of 13 amino acids. Germline values: CDR1 SGHDN, CDR2 FVKESK. Deletions cut 1 base from V and 5 bases from J, with 5 bases between. DNA for the CDR3: TGTGCCAGCAGCCAAGCCAGAAATGAAAAACTGTTTTTT. This codes for CASSQARNEKLFF.

This chain links TRBV7-3 with TRBJ2-2, with 10 bases fitting TRBD2. The CDR3 sequence is 17 residues long. Per the germline V gene, CDR1 is SGHTA and CDR2 is FQGTGA. The V segment lost 5 bases and the J segment 4 bases; nucleotides outside the gene matches: 10. The CDR3 sequence is CASSLHPGLATTGELFF. The CDR3 region has the DNA TGTGCCAGCAGCCTCCACCCGGGACTAGCGACCACCGGGGAGCTGTTTTTT. Based on the CDR3 plus reference TRBV7-3 and TRBJ2-2, the full variable domain is GAGVSQTPSNKVTEKGKYVELRCDPISGHTALYWYRQSLGQGPEFLIYFQGTGAADDSGLPNDRFFAVRPEGSVSTLKIQRTERGDSAVYLCASSLHPGLATTGELFFGEGSRLTVL.

CDR3 DNA sequence: TGTGCCAGCAGCTCGCAGGGTCCCGGTCAGCCCCAGCATTTT. Protein sequence: CASSSQGPGQPQHF. The chain combines TRBV7-2 with TRBJ1-5; possibly TRBD1 for D (5 bases). Trimming stripped 4 bases from V and 6 bases from J, with 13 bases between. Germline-derived CDR1 and CDR2 are SGHTA and FQGNSA. The CDR3 length is 14 residues.

The chain uses TRBV14 and TRBJ1-1, with 7 bases fitting TRBD1. The CDR3 has 15 amino acids. V lost 0 bases and J lost 0; bases outside the gene matches: 1. Germline V gene sequence: CDR1 SGHDN, CDR2 FVKESK. The CDR3 loop is CASSQDQGVNTEAFF. CDR3 nucleotide sequence: TGTGCCAGCAGCCAAGATCAGGGGGTGAACACTGAAGCTTTCTTT. The full variable domain, completed using reference TRBV14 and TRBJ1-1, is EAGVTQFPSHSVIEKGQTVTLRCDPISGHDNLYWYRRVMGKEIKFLLHFVKESKQDESGMPNNRFLAERTGGTYSTLKVQPAELEDSGVYFCASSQDQGVNTEAFFGQGTRLTVV.

The chain is built from TRBV10-3 and TRBJ1-1; the D is unclear. CDR1 is ENHRY, CDR2 SYGVKD, per germline. CDR3 length: 14 amino acids. Deletions cut 4 bases from V and 7 bases from J, with 16 bases between. The CDR3 sequence is CAISGSDTIFEAFF. In DNA form, the CDR3 reads TGTGCCATCAGTGGGTCGGATACTATCTTTGAAGCTTTCTTT.

J is TRBJ2-7 and V is TRBV28, with 10 bases that match TRBD1. Germline V lookup: CDR1 MDHEN, CDR2 SYDVKM. The length of the CDR3 is 14 residues. V trimming: 6 bases; J trimming: 6 bases; junction bases outside the gene matches: 8. CDR3 region: CASSPGTGVTEQYF. CDR3 DNA sequence: TGTGCCAGCAGCCCCGGGACAGGGGTCACCGAGCAGTACTTC.

Concerning this clone: Additional DNA sequences in this sample encode the identical CDR3. The chain carries TRBV27 and TRBJ2-7; D gene uncertain. Germline CDR1 reads MNHEY; CDR2 reads SMNVEV (reference sequence). This CDR3 is built from 12 residues. V was pared by 4 bases and J by 0 bases, with 4 bases between. The CDR3 DNA sequence: TGTGCCAGCAGTTCTCCCTCCTACGAGCAGTACTTC. Amino acids: CASSSPSYEQYF.

The chain employs TRBV11-1 and TRBJ1-2, with D maybe TRBD1 (5 bases). V shed 5 bases and J shed 1 base, with 8 bases lying between them. There are 13 residues in the CDR3. CDR1 SGHAT and CDR2 FQDESV come from the germline V gene (reference sequence). For the CDR3, the DNA is TGTGCCAGCAGCCCGGGGGGTAACTATGGCTACACCTTC. Its protein product is CASSPGGNYGYTF.

This sequence joins TRBV5-1 and TRBJ2-6; the match to TRBD2 covers 7 bases. V was clipped by 3 bases and J by 3 bases; unmatched bases: 3. The CDR3 runs 15 residues. Germline CDR1 is SGHRS and CDR2 is YFSETQ. In DNA form, the CDR3 reads TGCGCCAGCAGCTGGGGAGGGGTTGGGGCCAACGTCCTGACTTTC. Amino acid sequence: CASSWGGVGANVLTF.

This clone was recorded many times. The chain links TRBV28 to TRBJ1-1, with 9 nucleotides matching TRBD1. CDR1 is MDHEN and CDR2 is SYDVKM in the germline V gene. The CDR3 is 14 amino acids. After removal of 8 bases from V and 5 bases from J, the junction contained 9 bases not matched to a gene. The chain's CDR3 is CASVPQGASTEAFF. The CDR3 DNA reads as TGTGCCAGCGTGCCACAGGGGGCGTCGACTGAAGCTTTCTTT.

The CDR3 DNA is TGTGCCAGCTCACTTCGGGGGTACTACTCCTACGAGCAGTACTTC. It is translated as CASSLRGYYSYEQYF. The chain recombines TRBV18 with TRBJ2-7; possible D gene TRBD2, 6 bases. Germline CDR1 and CDR2: KGHSH and LQKENI. Trimming took off 4 bases at V and 0 bases at J, with 13 bases between the two ends. The CDR3 contains 15 residues.

The chain joins TRBV4-1 to TRBJ1-2, with TRBD1 matching 9 bases. CDR3 size: 16 residues. Trimming removed 3 bases from V and 5 bases from J; junction bases left unmatched: 10. Germline CDR1 reads MGHRA; CDR2 reads YSYEKL. The CDR3 nucleotides read TGCGCCAGCAGCCAGGTCCCCCGGGACAGGGTGTATGGCTACACCTTC. Translated, it gives CASSQVPRDRVYGYTF.

This clone appeared once. The rearrangement uses TRBV4-3 and TRBJ1-2; D perhaps matches TRBD1 (6 bases). Between the trimmed V and J ends, which lost 0 bases and 4 bases, there was a span of 15 bases. The germline CDR1 and CDR2 sequences are LGHNA and YSLEER. This CDR3 contains 16 residues. CDR3 in amino acids: CASSQDRTGMGYGYTF. Written as DNA, the CDR3 is TGCGCCAGCAGCCAAGATCGAACAGGGATGGGCTATGGCTACACCTTC.

The V gene is TRBV5-1, the J gene TRBJ2-7; a weak D match, TRBD1 (5 bases). The CDR3 consists of 12 residues. Looked up from germline, CDR1 is SGHRS and CDR2 is YFSETQ. Trimming took 0 bases from V and 10 from J, leaving 11 bases between them. Here the CDR3 reads CASSLDQGVQYF. The CDR3 nucleotides are TGCGCCAGCAGCTTGGACCAGGGCGTACAGTACTTC.

The chain combines TRBV19 with TRBJ2-7; 11 bases are a match to TRBD2. Germline CDR1 and CDR2: LNHDA and SQIVND (reference sequence). This CDR3 has 17 amino acids. The trim removed 5 bases at V and 0 bases at J, leaving 9 bases unmatched. This chain's CDR3 is CASSLKTSGALSYEQYF. DNA for the CDR3: TGTGCCAGTAGTTTAAAGACTAGCGGGGCCCTCTCCTACGAGCAGTACTTC.

The J gene is TRBJ2-3, the V gene TRBV9; 8 bases fit TRBD2. Trimming cost V 4 bases and J 1 base; bases outside gene matches: 5. The CDR3 sequence is 15 residues long. The V gene's germline CDR1 is SGDLS and CDR2 YYNGEE. As DNA, the CDR3 is TGTGCCAGCAGCTTCCTTAGCGGGGGCACAGATACGCAGTATTTT. Protein sequence: CASSFLSGGTDTQYF.

This clone came up a few times. This chain joins TRBV19 and TRBJ1-1; TRBD1 aligns across 7 bases. V lost 7 bases and J lost 1; bases outside the gene matches: 3. Germline assignment: CDR1 LNHDA and CDR2 SQIVND (reference sequence). This CDR3 is 13 amino acids long. CDR3 in amino acids: CASTRQGNTEAFF. The CDR3 DNA reads as TGTGCCAGTACCAGACAGGGGAACACTGAAGCTTTCTTT. Full variable domain (missing parts from reference TRBV19 and TRBJ1-1): DGGITQSPKYLFRKEGQNVTLSCEQNLNHDAMYWYRQDPGQGLRLIYYSQIVNDFQKGDIAEGYSVSREKKESFPLTVTSAQKNPTAFYLCASTRQGNTEAFFGQGTRLTVV.